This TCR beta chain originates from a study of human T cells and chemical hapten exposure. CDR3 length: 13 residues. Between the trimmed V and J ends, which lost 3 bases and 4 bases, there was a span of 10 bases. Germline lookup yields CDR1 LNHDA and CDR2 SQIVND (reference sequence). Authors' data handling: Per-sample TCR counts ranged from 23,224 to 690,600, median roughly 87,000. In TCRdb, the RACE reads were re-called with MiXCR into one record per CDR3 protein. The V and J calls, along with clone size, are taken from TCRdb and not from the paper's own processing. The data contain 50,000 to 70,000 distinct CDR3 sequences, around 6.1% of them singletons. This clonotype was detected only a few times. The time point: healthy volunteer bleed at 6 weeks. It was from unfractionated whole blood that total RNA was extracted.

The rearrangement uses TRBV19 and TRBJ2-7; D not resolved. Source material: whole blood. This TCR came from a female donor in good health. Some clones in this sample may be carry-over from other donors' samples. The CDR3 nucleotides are TGTGCCAGTAGTATTGCCCAACGTTACGAGCAGTACTTC. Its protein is CASSIAQRYEQYF. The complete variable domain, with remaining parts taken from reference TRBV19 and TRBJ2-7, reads DGGITQSPKYLFRKEGQNVTLSCEQNLNHDAMYWYRQDPGQGLRLIYYSQIVNDFQKGDIAEGYSVSREKKESFPLTVTSAQKNPTAFYLCASSIAQRYEQYFGPGTRLTVT.